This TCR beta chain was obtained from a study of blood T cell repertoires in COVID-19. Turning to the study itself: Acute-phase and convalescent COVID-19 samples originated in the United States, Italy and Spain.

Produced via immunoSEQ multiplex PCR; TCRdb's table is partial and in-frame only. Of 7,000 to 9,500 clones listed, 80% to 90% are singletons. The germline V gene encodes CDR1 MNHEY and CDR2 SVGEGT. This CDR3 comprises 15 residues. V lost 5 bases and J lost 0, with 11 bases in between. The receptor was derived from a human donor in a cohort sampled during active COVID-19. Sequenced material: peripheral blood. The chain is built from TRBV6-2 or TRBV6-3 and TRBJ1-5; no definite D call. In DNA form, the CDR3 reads TGTGCCAGCAGTGACTTGACAAGTAGCAATCAGCCCCAGCATTTT. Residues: CASSDLTSSNQPQHF.